This entry lists 25 T cell receptor beta chains sequenced from one sample in a study of blood T cells in healthy people across ages. Through a sample-barcoded 5' primer and a J-beta primer mix, a second PCR was run for roughly 7 to 12 cycles. TCRdb redid the calling of the 5' RACE reads with MiXCR, one entry per CDR3 protein. Among 890,000 or so distinct CDR3 sequences listed, roughly 60% were seen once. The sample was blood. These receptor sequences come from a man aged 30 to 45 in good health.

The genes are TRBV30 and TRBJ2-7; the D is unclear. Trimming pared 1 base from V and 0 bases from J, leaving 10 bases between. The CDR3 has 14 amino acids. Germline V gene sequence: CDR1 GTSNPN, CDR2 SVGIG (reference sequence). CDR3 sequence reads: CAWSAGHSSYEQYF. In DNA, the CDR3 is TGTGCCTGGAGTGCAGGCCATTCCTCCTACGAGCAGTACTTC.

The CDR3 region is CSVVTNYGYTF. The CDR3 nucleotides read TGCAGCGTTGTGACTAACTATGGCTACACCTTC. The rearrangement joins TRBV29-1 to TRBJ1-2, with D uncertain. The V and J ends lost 4 bases and 0 bases respectively, with 3 bases between them. CDR1 and CDR2 from the germline V gene are SQVTM and ANQGSEA. This CDR3 is built from 11 residues.

The V call is TRBV5-6, the J call TRBJ1-2; D is ambiguous. With 2 bases removed from V and 8 bases from J, the gap between germline ends came to 13 bases. The CDR3 is 13 residues long. Germline CDR1 and CDR2: SGHDT and YYEEEE. CDR3 sequence reads: CASSLWGVRGYTF. DNA of the CDR3: TGTGCCAGCAGCTTATGGGGAGTTCGAGGCTACACCTTC.

This clonotype was detected a few times. The CDR3 bases are TGTGCCAGCAGTTTAAGGGGCCTTACCTACGAGCAGTACTTC. Encoded protein: CASSLRGLTYEQYF. The chain has TRBV12-3 or TRBV12-4 and TRBJ2-7, with D perhaps matching TRBD1 (5 bases). The CDR3 totals 14 residues. V dropped 2 bases and J dropped 2 bases, with 10 bases sitting between them.

This chain connects TRBV10-3 to TRBJ1-2, with 9 nucleotides matching TRBD1. Unmatched junction bases numbered 12, after V lost 10 bases and J lost 0 bases. In germline, CDR1 is ENHRY, CDR2 SYGVKD. The CDR3 sequence is 16 residues long. The CDR3 coding sequence is TGTGCCAGTTGGTCGGGACAGGGACTATCTAACTATGGCTACACCTTC. Residues: CASWSGQGLSNYGYTF.

This chain links TRBV10-3 with TRBJ1-2, with TRBD1 matching over 7 bases. From germline, CDR1 is ENHRY and CDR2 SYGVKD. CDR3 length: 16 amino acids. V trimming: 6 bases; J trimming: 4 bases; junction bases outside the gene matches: 14. CDR3 region: CAISYNTTGWVYGYTF. CDR3 DNA sequence: TGTGCCATCAGCTACAACACGACAGGGTGGGTCTATGGCTACACCTTC.

The V call is TRBV12-3 or TRBV12-4, the J call TRBJ2-1; D might be TRBD2 (5 bases). Trimming removed 5 bases from V and 9 bases from J, with 11 bases in between. The CDR3 totals 12 residues. CDR3 amino acids: CASSGLVSEQFF. CDR3 bases: TGTGCCAGCAGTGGACTGGTGAGTGAGCAGTTCTTC.

This chain connects TRBV12-3 or TRBV12-4 to TRBJ2-4, with D maybe TRBD2 (6 bases). The J call is in doubt because the DNA end fits TRBJ2-7 better. The length of the CDR3 is 17 residues. CDR3 nucleotides: TGTGCCAGCAGTTCCCCATTGGAGGGGCCCTTGACCTACGAGCAGTACTTC. Encoded protein: CASSSPLEGPLTYEQYF.

The chain recombines TRBV2 with TRBJ1-2; 7 bases are a match to TRBD1. Trimming cost V 5 bases and J 4 bases; bases outside gene matches: 7. The CDR3 is 14 residues long. Germline values: CDR1 SNHLY, CDR2 FYNNEI. In nucleotides, the CDR3 is TGTGCCAGCAGTCCAGACAGGGCGGTCTATGGCTACACCTTC. Amino acids: CASSPDRAVYGYTF.

On this clonotype: At one of its ends the junction is not consistent with the germline gene, which may arise from a read error. The chain recombines TRBV7-7 with TRBJ2-5; no reliable D call. The V gene's germline CDR1 is SSHAT and CDR2 FNYEAQ (reference sequence). This CDR3 has 14 residues. The DNA of the CDR3 is TGTGCTAGCAGCCCTACGGAGTTCCAAGAGACCCAGTACTTC. This codes for CASSPTEFQETQYF.

V and J are TRBV4-2 and TRBJ1-2, with a weak D call TRBD1 (5 bases). The germline V gene encodes CDR1 LGHNA and CDR2 YNFKEQ. The CDR3 extends over 14 amino acids. V lost 9 bases to trimming and J lost 5 bases, with 19 bases between them. For the CDR3, the DNA is TGTGCCAGTAAACTGACTCTTCAGGGATATGGCTACACCTTC. It is translated as CASKLTLQGYGYTF.

The V gene is TRBV9, the J gene TRBJ2-1, with a weak D call TRBD1 (7 bases). Germline V CDR1 and CDR2: SGDLS, YYNGEE. Trimming cost V 3 bases and J 5 bases, with 18 bases left between them. CDR3 length: 16 amino acids. CDR3 amino acids: CASSGSGRQGHNEQFF. DNA for the CDR3: TGTGCCAGCAGCGGATCCGGGAGACAGGGTCACAATGAGCAGTTCTTC.

The chain couples TRBV9 to TRBJ2-3; D ambiguous. This CDR3 has 16 residues. V lost 4 bases to trimming and J lost 0 bases, with 15 bases between them. Germline V gene lookup returns CDR1 SGDLS and CDR2 YYNGEE. The CDR3 sequence is CASSFSGASSTDTQYF. The CDR3, as DNA: TGTGCCAGCAGCTTTAGTGGTGCCTCTAGCACAGATACGCAGTATTTT.

In this sample, this clonotype turned up once. This clone may be a read error of a much larger clone one base away. The chain combines TRBV20-1 with TRBJ2-3, with 7 bases aligning to TRBD2. Trimming removed 4 bases from V and 6 bases from J; junction bases left unmatched: 10. CDR1 is DFQATT, CDR2 SNEGSKA, per germline (reference sequence). CDR3 length equals 14 residues. CDR3 in amino acids: CSATGLVRSDTQYF. The CDR3, as DNA: TGCAGTGCTACCGGACTAGTTAGGAGCGATACGCAGTATTTT.

The chain has TRBV12-3 or TRBV12-4 and TRBJ1-5, with TRBD1 as a possible D gene (6 bases). Trimming pared 7 bases from V and 0 bases from J, leaving 16 bases between. This CDR3 is built from 16 residues. The CDR3 loop reads CASTSGRGHSNQPQHF. In DNA, the CDR3 is TGTGCCAGCACCTCAGGGAGGGGACATAGCAATCAGCCCCAGCATTTT.

The V gene is TRBV28, the J gene TRBJ2-7, with D perhaps TRBD1 (5 bases). This CDR3 is 16 amino acids long. Germline loops: CDR1 MDHEN, CDR2 SYDVKM. The V end was cut by 4 bases, the J end by 3 bases, with 19 bases between. In nucleotides, the CDR3 is TGTGCCAGCAGTTACCTTCGAGACAGAACCTTCTACGAGCAGTACTTC. Amino acid sequence: CASSYLRDRTFYEQYF.

The rearrangement uses TRBV7-2 and TRBJ2-3, with 13 nucleotides matching TRBD2. The germline CDR1 and CDR2 sequences are SGHTA and FQGNSA. The CDR3 runs to 17 residues. J was trimmed by 7 bases and V by 2 bases; bases with no gene match: 9. The CDR3, as DNA: TGTGCCAGCAGCTTACAGGAGTCGACTAGCGGGGGGAATACGCAGTATTTT. This gives the protein CASSLQESTSGGNTQYF.

This clonotype has more than one count but fewer than ten. This chain links TRBV6-5 with TRBJ2-7; TRBD2 aligns across 9 bases. The V gene's germline CDR1 is MNHEY and CDR2 SVGAGI. This CDR3 is 18 amino acids long. Trimming cost V 0 bases and J 2 bases; bases outside gene matches: 11. CDR3 nucleotides: TGTGCCAGCAGTTACTCCAGAAAGTTCGGCGGGGGGGCCTACGAGCAGTACTTC. Translation gives CASSYSRKFGGGAYEQYF.

The chain's CDR3 is CASSRAASRRTDTQYF. DNA of the CDR3: TGTGCCAGCAGCCGCGCAGCGAGTCGGCGCACAGATACGCAGTATTTT. V usage is TRBV11-2 and J usage is TRBJ2-3; D gene unclear. V shed 5 bases and J shed 1 base, with 16 bases lying between them. CDR1 and CDR2 (germline): SGHAT, FQNNGV. This CDR3 has 16 residues. Variable domain in full (rest from reference TRBV11-2 and TRBJ2-3): EAGVAQSPRYKIIEKRQSVAFWCNPISGHATLYWYQQILGQGPKLLIQFQNNGVVDDSQLPKDRFSAERLKGVDSTLKIQPAKLEDSAVYLCASSRAASRRTDTQYFGPGTRLTVL.

This clonotype turned up a few times. V gene TRBV7-3 combines with J gene TRBJ1-1, with TRBD1 as a possible D gene (6 bases). Germline CDR1 SGHTA, CDR2 FQGTGA. CDR3 length equals 14 residues. The germline V and J ends were trimmed by 4 bases and 4 bases, with 13 bases remaining between them. The CDR3 sequence: CASSSTGRGTEAFF. DNA of the CDR3: TGTGCCAGCAGCTCGACAGGCCGGGGCACTGAAGCTTTCTTT.

This clonotype was seen only a few times. V usage is TRBV10-3 and J usage is TRBJ2-5; a possible D gene is TRBD1 (6 bases). The closer fit of TRBJ2-7 to the DNA end suggests the J call may be wrong. CDR3 length equals 14 residues. Looked up from germline, CDR1 is ENHRY and CDR2 is SYGVKD. CDR3 in amino acids: CAISVQGIIYEQYF. The CDR3 DNA reads TGTGCCATCAGTGTGCAGGGGATTATATACGAGCAGTACTTC.

This clonotype was counted between two and nine times. This CDR3 is CASSQEGTGRIYEQYF. The CDR3 DNA reads as TGCGCCAGCAGCCAAGAAGGGACAGGCCGGATTTACGAGCAGTACTTC. The chain is built from TRBV4-3 and TRBJ2-7; TRBD1 matches 8 bases. The germline CDR1 and CDR2 sequences are LGHNA and YSLEER. CDR3 length: 16 amino acids. Trimming cost V 0 bases and J 4 bases; bases outside gene matches: 8.

The V and J genes are TRBV10-2 and TRBJ1-2; 7 bases map to TRBD1. The CDR3 sequence is 16 residues long. Germline V gene data show CDR1 as WSHSY and CDR2 as SAAADI. Unmatched junction bases numbered 15, after V lost 6 bases and J lost 5 bases. The CDR3 DNA is TGCGCCAGCAGCAACCCGACAGGGATTTCATCTTATGGCTACACCTTC. It encodes CASSNPTGISSYGYTF.

This clonotype is a singleton in its sample. This sequence joins TRBV9 and TRBJ2-5; D remains ambiguous. The J call is uncertain, as TRBJ2-7 better fits the DNA end. Germline V gives CDR1 SGDLS, CDR2 YYNGEE. CDR3 size: 16 residues. In DNA form, the CDR3 reads TGTGCCAGCAGCTCTCACGACCGACAAACCTTGTACGAGCAGTACTTC. It is translated as CASSSHDRQTLYEQYF.

V usage is TRBV6-5 and J usage is TRBJ2-1; weak D call: TRBD1 (5 bases). V was clipped by 7 bases and J by 8 bases, with 9 bases between them. The CDR3 extends over 11 amino acids. From germline, CDR1 is MNHEY and CDR2 SVGAGI. The CDR3: CASTQGHEQFF. The CDR3 nucleotides read TGTGCCAGCACTCAGGGCCATGAGCAGTTCTTC.